This passage covers 13 T cell receptor beta chains from one sample sequenced in a study of blood T cell repertoires in COVID-19. Here immunoSEQ multiplex PCR was the method, and the copy in TCRdb shows in-frame clones only, minus some. The table lists 200,000 to 250,000 clones, over 75% of them singletons. The sample consisted of peripheral blood. The origin of the receptors is a woman aged 70-85 years with COVID-19, enrolled during active disease.

This chain joins TRBV7-2 and TRBJ1-2, with 8 nucleotides matching TRBD1. J was trimmed by 8 bases and V by 1 base; bases with no gene match: 12. This CDR3 is built from 16 residues. The V gene's germline CDR1 is SGHTA and CDR2 FQGNSA. CDR3 DNA sequence: TGTGCCAGCAGCTTAGGGGGGCCCCAGGGGGCGGAGGGCTACACCTTC. Residues: CASSLGGPQGAEGYTF.

With respect to this clone: One junction end disagrees with the germline gene, perhaps due to a read error. The J gene is TRBJ2-5, the V gene TRBV7-7, with 10 bases fitting TRBD1. This CDR3 spans 14 amino acids. Germline values: CDR1 SSHAT, CDR2 FNYEAQ (reference sequence). The CDR3 nucleotides read TGTGCTAGCAGCGCCGGGACAGGGGACGAGACCCAGTACTTC. Encoded protein: CASSAGTGDETQYF.

V is TRBV28 and J is TRBJ2-7, with TRBD2 identical over 8 bases. In germline, CDR1 is MDHEN, CDR2 SYDVKM. With V trimmed by 6 bases and J by 3 bases, 10 bases remained unmatched. CDR3 length equals 15 residues. The CDR3 reads CASSPGGPLIYEQYF. Written as DNA, the CDR3 is TGTGCCAGCAGCCCGGGGGGGCCGCTCATCTACGAGCAGTACTTC.

The chain couples TRBV5-4 to TRBJ1-6; D unclear. Trimming stripped 0 bases from V and 9 bases from J, with 7 bases between. Germline lookup yields CDR1 SGHNT and CDR2 YYREEE (reference sequence). The CDR3 is made up of 13 amino acids. In DNA, the CDR3 is TGTGCCAGCAGCTTGGACGGGTTTTCACCCCTCCACTTT. Protein sequence: CASSLDGFSPLHF. Using reference TRBV5-4 and TRBJ1-6 for the parts outside the CDR3, the full variable domain is ETGVTQSPTHLIKTRGQQVTLRCSSQSGHNTVSWYQQALGQGPQFIFQYYREEENGRGNFPPRFSGLQFPNYSSELNVNALELDDSALYLCASSLDGFSPLHFGNGTRLTVT.

The chain joins TRBV7-2 to TRBJ1-5, with 9 bases aligning to TRBD1. Trimming removed 0 bases from V and 7 bases from J; junction bases left unmatched: 7. Germline V lookup: CDR1 SGHTA, CDR2 FQGNSA. The CDR3 consists of 16 residues. As DNA, the CDR3 is TGTGCCAGCAGCTTAGCGGGACAGGGAAAGGTCCAGCCCCAGCATTTT. Translating it yields CASSLAGQGKVQPQHF. Combining the CDR3 with reference TRBV7-2 and TRBJ1-5 gives the whole variable domain GAGVSQSPSNKVTEKGKDVELRCDPISGHTALYWYRQSLGQGLEFLIYFQGNSAPDKSGLPSDRFSAERTGGSVSTLTIQRTQQEDSAVYLCASSLAGQGKVQPQHFGDGTRLSIL.

The J gene is TRBJ2-3, the V gene TRBV9, with 7 positions matching TRBD2. The CDR3 is 15 residues long. The ends lost 1 base at V and 4 bases at J; junction bases unmatched: 6. Germline assignment: CDR1 SGDLS and CDR2 YYNGEE. In DNA form, the CDR3 reads TGTGCCAGCAGCGTATGGCGGGAGAGTTCAGATACGCAGTATTTT. Translation: CASSVWRESSDTQYF.

The chain has TRBV15 and TRBJ1-5, with D possibly matching TRBD1 (6 bases). The CDR3 totals 13 residues. CDR1 and CDR2 (germline): LNHNV, YYDKDF (reference sequence). Between the trimmed V and J ends, which lost 0 bases and 7 bases, there was a span of 7 bases. The chain's CDR3 is CATSREQGQPQHF. In DNA form, the CDR3 reads TGTGCCACCAGCAGAGAACAGGGACAGCCCCAGCATTTT. Full variable domain (outside the CDR3, taken from reference TRBV15 and TRBJ1-5): DAMVIQNPRYQVTQFGKPVTLSCSQTLNHNVMYWYQQKSSQAPKLLFHYYDKDFNNEADTPDNFQSRRPNTSFCFLDIRSPGLGDTAMYLCATSREQGQPQHFGDGTRLSIL.

CDR3 residues: CASIGTGLGDTEAFF. The CDR3 DNA reads TGCGCCAGCATTGGAACAGGGTTGGGAGACACTGAAGCTTTCTTT. This chain connects TRBV10-2 to TRBJ1-1; maybe TRBD1 (6 bases). The germline V and J ends were trimmed by 7 bases and 3 bases, with 18 bases remaining between them. This CDR3 spans 15 amino acids. Germline assignment: CDR1 WSHSY and CDR2 SAAADI.

The J gene is TRBJ1-4, the V gene TRBV7-6; tentative D call: TRBD1 (6 bases). Germline CDR1 is SGHVS and CDR2 is FNYEAQ. Trimming removed 1 base from V and 1 base from J, with 10 bases in between. The CDR3 spans 16 residues. CDR3 protein: CASSLGTARTNEKLFF. In DNA, the CDR3 is TGTGCCAGCAGCTTAGGGACAGCGAGAACTAATGAAAAACTGTTTTTT.

The rearrangement links TRBV5-6 to TRBJ1-3; D gene uncertain. Germline assignment: CDR1 SGHDT and CDR2 YYEEEE. V lost 2 bases to trimming and J lost 3 bases, with 6 bases between them. The length of the CDR3 is 13 residues. The CDR3 protein is CASSLFGGNTIYF. The CDR3 nucleotides read TGTGCCAGCAGCTTATTCGGTGGAAACACCATATATTTT.

The V gene is TRBV7-2, the J gene TRBJ2-5; D is unclear. Germline V gene data show CDR1 as SGHTA and CDR2 as FQGNSA. The CDR3 sequence is 13 residues long. The V end lost 5 bases, the J end lost 5 bases, and 12 bases lay between the germline ends. CDR3 bases: TGTGCCAGCAGCCCCCCGCAGGTGGAGACCCAGTACTTC. Translating gives CASSPPQVETQYF.

This chain uses TRBV11-2 with TRBJ1-4, with 7 nucleotides matching TRBD1. Germline CDR1 reads SGHAT; CDR2 reads FQNNGV. The CDR3 sequence is 15 residues long. V lost 0 bases to trimming and J lost 8 bases; unmatched junction nucleotides: 6. The CDR3 protein is CASSLDWTGVEKLFF. The CDR3 nucleotides read TGTGCCAGCAGCTTAGATTGGACAGGAGTAGAAAAACTGTTTTTT. The entire variable domain, with the rest obtained from reference TRBV11-2 and TRBJ1-4, is as follows: EAGVAQSPRYKIIEKRQSVAFWCNPISGHATLYWYQQILGQGPKLLIQFQNNGVVDDSQLPKDRFSAERLKGVDSTLKIQPAKLEDSAVYLCASSLDWTGVEKLFFGSGTQLSVL.

The chain employs TRBV30 and TRBJ1-1, with 8 bases fitting TRBD1. V was clipped by 7 bases and J by 6 bases; unmatched bases: 7. The CDR3 contains 12 residues. The germline V gene encodes CDR1 GTSNPN and CDR2 SVGIG (reference sequence). The CDR3 sequence: CAFRQGASEAFF. The CDR3 bases are TGTGCCTTCCGTCAGGGGGCCTCTGAAGCTTTCTTT.